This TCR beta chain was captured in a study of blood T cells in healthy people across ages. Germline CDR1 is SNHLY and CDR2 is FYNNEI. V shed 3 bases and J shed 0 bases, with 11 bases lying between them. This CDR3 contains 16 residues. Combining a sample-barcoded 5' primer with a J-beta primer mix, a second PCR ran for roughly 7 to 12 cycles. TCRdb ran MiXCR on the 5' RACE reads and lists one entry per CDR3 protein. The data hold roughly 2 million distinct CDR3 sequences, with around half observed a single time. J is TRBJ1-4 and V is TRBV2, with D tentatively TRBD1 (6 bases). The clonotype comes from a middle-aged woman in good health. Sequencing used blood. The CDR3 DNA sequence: TGTGCCAGCAGTGATCGGGACACAGCAACTAATGAAAAACTGTTTTTT. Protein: CASSDRDTATNEKLFF.